The clone carrying this T cell receptor (beta chain) has only a few counts. Other nucleotide sequences in the sample specify the same CDR3. Reverse transcribed after extraction, RNA yielded cDNA as the sequencing template. Sequencing used immunoSEQ multiplex PCR; TCRdb keeps in-frame clones, though not all of them. The data show about 14,000 clones, with about 50% seen just once and 11% held by the top ten. This specimen belongs to a study of CD8+ T cells in alopecia areata. Peripheral blood samples and lesional scalp punch biopsies were obtained from alopecia areata patients. CDR1 and CDR2 from the germline V gene are SGHVS and FQNEAQ. V was cut by 3 bases and J by 6 bases, with 22 bases left in between. This CDR3 has 17 amino acids.

Material: skin, obtained at week 0. The TCR originated in a human donor with alopecia areata. The rearrangement links TRBV7-8 to TRBJ2-3; perhaps TRBD2 as D (6 bases). CDR3 bases: TGTGCCAGCAGCTTCCGTGCGGTGCGGGGCGGGTGGGATACGCAGTATTTT. This gives the protein CASSFRAVRGGWDTQYF. Full variable domain (remainder filled in from reference TRBV7-8 and TRBJ2-3): GAGVSQSPRYKVAKRGQDVALRCDPISGHVSLFWYQQALGQGPEFLTYFQNEAQLDKSGLPSDRFFAERPEGSVSTLKIQRTQQEDSAVYLCASSFRAVRGGWDTQYFGPGTRLTVL.